This T cell receptor (beta chain) emerged from a study of blood T cell repertoires in COVID-19. The authors' processing: Estimates of nucleated cell counts were drawn from the amplification of reference gene primers. Here immunoSEQ multiplex PCR was the method, and the copy in TCRdb shows in-frame clones only, minus some. V and J calls and clone size come straight from that table; D and trimming were deduced from the DNA. The data show some 170,000 clones, approximately 75% seen once. This receptor was identified in a human donor in a cohort sampled during active COVID-19. Sequencing was done on a sample of peripheral blood.

The CDR3 is CASTQGGSSYNEQFF. The CDR3 region has the DNA TGTGCCAGCACCCAAGGGGGCAGCTCCTACAATGAGCAGTTCTTC. The V call is TRBV28, the J call TRBJ2-1, with TRBD1 identical over 7 bases. There are 15 residues in the CDR3. V shed 7 bases, J shed 0 bases, and the junction held 6 bases outside the gene matches. Looked up from germline, CDR1 is MDHEN and CDR2 is SYDVKM. Based on the CDR3 plus reference TRBV28 and TRBJ2-1, the full variable domain is DVKVTQSSRYLVKRTGEKVFLECVQDMDHENMFWYRQDPGLGLRLIYFSYDVKMKEKGDIPEGYSVSREKKERFSLILESASTNQTSMYLCASTQGGSSYNEQFFGPGTRLTVL.